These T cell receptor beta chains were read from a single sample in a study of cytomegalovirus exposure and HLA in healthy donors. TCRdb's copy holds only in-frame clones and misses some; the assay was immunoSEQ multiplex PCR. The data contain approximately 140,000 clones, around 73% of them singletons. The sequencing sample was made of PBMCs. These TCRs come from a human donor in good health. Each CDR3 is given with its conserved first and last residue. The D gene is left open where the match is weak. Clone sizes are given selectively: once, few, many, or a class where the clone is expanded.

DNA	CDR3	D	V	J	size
TGTGCCAGCTCACCTTTGAGACAGGGCCCGGGCCTACAGTGGGGAAACACCATATATTTT	CASSPLRQGPGLQWGNTIYF	TRBD1	TRBV18	TRBJ1-3	NA
TGTGCCAGCAGTCTAGATGGGGAGCTGTTTTTT	CASSLDGELFF	NA	TRBV27	TRBJ2-2	NA
TGTGCCAGCAGCTCCCTGGGACAGGGAGTTGGAGAGACCCAGTACTTC	CASSSLGQGVGETQYF	TRBD1	TRBV7-8	TRBJ2-5	NA
TGTGCCAGCAGCGAAACAGGGTTTGGATCACCCCTCCACTTT	CASSETGFGSPLHF	NA	TRBV9	TRBJ1-6	NA
TGTGCCAGCAGTTTATATCCCCGGTCCTTCGGGGACGAGCAGTACTTC	CASSLYPRSFGDEQYF	NA	TRBV28	TRBJ2-7	NA
TGCGCCAGCAGCCACCGGGACAGGGCCTACGAGCAGTACTTC	CASSHRDRAYEQYF	TRBD1	TRBV4-3	TRBJ2-7	NA
TGTGCCAGCAGTTTGGCAGGGGGCCTCGCCGGTCAGCCCCAGCATTTT	CASSLAGGLAGQPQHF	TRBD1	TRBV28	TRBJ1-5	NA
TGTGCCACCCGACAGGGACCTAACTCTGGAAACACCATATATTTT	CATRQGPNSGNTIYF	TRBD1	TRBV19	TRBJ1-3	NA
TGTGCCAGCAGTGAAGCGCTCGGGAGGGGGTGGGAGACCCAGTACTTC	CASSEALGRGWETQYF	TRBD2	TRBV6-1	TRBJ2-5	NA
TGTGCCAGCAGCCTGAACATGGTACCCCTCCACTTT	CASSLNMVPLHF	NA	TRBV7-8	TRBJ1-6	NA
TGTGCCAGCAGTGAAGTAGCGGGAGTTGAGGAGACCCAGTACTTC	CASSEVAGVEETQYF	TRBD2	TRBV25-1	TRBJ2-5	NA
TGCGCCAGCAGCCCGGGTCGTGGATCACCCCTCCACTTT	CASSPGRGSPLHF	NA	TRBV5-1	TRBJ1-6	NA
TGTGCCAGCAGTTTATCGGTGGGGCAGTCTTTAGGCTACGAGCAGTACTTC	CASSLSVGQSLGYEQYF	NA	TRBV27	TRBJ2-7	NA
TGTGCCAGCAGGGTGGACCCGGGAGGCTACGAGCAGTACTTC	CASRVDPGGYEQYF	TRBD2	TRBV2	TRBJ2-7	NA
TGTGCCAGCAGTTTATTCCGTGCGACCTACAATGAGCAGTTCTTC	CASSLFRATYNEQFF	NA	TRBV28	TRBJ2-1	NA
TGTGCCAGCAGCCCCGACAGGTATGGCTACACCTTC	CASSPDRYGYTF	NA	TRBV2	TRBJ1-2	few
TGTGCCAGCAGCGATAACAGGGGACCTCATTACAATGAGCAGTTCTTC	CASSDNRGPHYNEQFF	TRBD1	TRBV7-2	TRBJ2-1	NA
TGTGCCAGCAGCTTAGCGACAGGGGGAGAGACCCAGTACTTC	CASSLATGGETQYF	TRBD1	TRBV7-9	TRBJ2-5	NA
TGTGCCACCACCAACTGGGACTTCACAGATACGCAGTATTTT	CATTNWDFTDTQYF	NA	TRBV18	TRBJ2-3	NA
TGTGCCAGCAGCCGAGGGACTAGCGGGCCCTACGAGCAGTACTTC	CASSRGTSGPYEQYF	TRBD2	TRBV4-2	TRBJ2-7	NA
TGTGCCAGCAGCTTAATTGGGCCGGGTGATTATGGAAAAGGGGCCCAAGAGACCCAGTACTTC	CASSLIGPGDYGKGAQETQYF	NA	TRBV7-3	TRBJ2-5	few
TGTGCCAGCAGCTTAATACCGGAGGAGCAGTACTTC	CASSLIPEEQYF	NA	TRBV7-9	TRBJ2-7	few
TGTGCCAGCAGCCCAGGGGGCACCTCTGGAAACACCATATATTTT	CASSPGGTSGNTIYF	TRBD1	TRBV7-2	TRBJ1-3	NA
TGTGCTAGTGGTTTGATCCCATTTGTAGATGGCTACACCTTC	CASGLIPFVDGYTF	NA	TRBV12-5	TRBJ1-2	NA
TGTGCCTGGACTCAGGGCGGCCACGAGCAGTACTTC	CAWTQGGHEQYF	NA	TRBV30	TRBJ2-7	NA
TGTGCCAGTAGTCCCAACAGGGAGGGAGAGACCCAGTACTTC	CASSPNREGETQYF	NA	TRBV19	TRBJ2-5	NA
TGCGCCAGCAGCCAGGGAGCCGCGAATTCACCCCTCCACTTT	CASSQGAANSPLHF	NA	TRBV4-3	TRBJ1-6	NA
TGTGCCAGCAGTGGCGGGATTAGCGGGGGACCCTACGAGCAGTACTTC	CASSGGISGGPYEQYF	TRBD2	TRBV6-1	TRBJ2-7	NA
TGCGCCAGCAGCCAAGGGCTAGCGGGAGCGGAGCTGTTTTTT	CASSQGLAGAELFF	TRBD2	TRBV4-3	TRBJ2-2	NA
TGTGCCAGCAGCGCGCTACAGGGAAACACCATATATTTT	CASSALQGNTIYF	NA	TRBV9	TRBJ1-3	NA
TGTGCCAGCAGTCGATATACTAGCGGTTTTAGCTCCTACGAGCAGTACTTC	CASSRYTSGFSSYEQYF	TRBD2	TRBV28	TRBJ2-7	once
TGTGCCAGCAGGAGGGGACTAGCGGGAGGTGAGACCCAGTACTTC	CASRRGLAGGETQYF	TRBD2	TRBV2	TRBJ2-5	few
TGTGCCAGCAGCTTGATCGGGGGGGGTTCGGGAACCGGGGAGCTGTTTTTT	CASSLIGGGSGTGELFF	TRBD2	TRBV5-4	TRBJ2-2	NA
TGTGCCAGCAGCTTGTATGCGGGGGGGAACACCGGGGAGCTGTTTTTT	CASSLYAGGNTGELFF	TRBD2	TRBV5-4	TRBJ2-2	NA
TGTGCCAGTAGGGGGACAGGGCCCTACGAGCAGTACTTC	CASRGTGPYEQYF	TRBD1	TRBV19	TRBJ2-7	NA
TGTGCCAGCAGTTTATCTCCGGGGAACACTGAAGCTTTCTTT	CASSLSPGNTEAFF	NA	TRBV27	TRBJ1-1	NA
TGTGCCAGCAGCTTTCCTTTTGGGACAGCCTACGAGCAGTACTTC	CASSFPFGTAYEQYF	TRBD1	TRBV5-6	TRBJ2-7	NA
TGTGCCAGCAGCCGATGGTGGCAGGGGGTTAACTATGGCTACACCTTC	CASSRWWQGVNYGYTF	TRBD1	TRBV5-4	TRBJ1-2	NA
TGTGCCAGCAGCTTGGGGGGGGTAGGAGAGACCCAGTACTTC	CASSLGGVGETQYF	NA	TRBV5-4	TRBJ2-5	few
TGTGCCAGCAGCTTCCGACAGGGGGTGGGTGAAGCTTTCTTT	CASSFRQGVGEAFF	TRBD1	TRBV7-6	TRBJ1-1	once
TGTGCCAGCAGTTACCCGCCCCACGGGGACTCTCGCAGCTCGGAGACCCAGTACTTC	CASSYPPHGDSRSSETQYF	NA	TRBV2	TRBJ2-5	few
TGTGCCAGCACCGAACTAGCGGGGGGGTCCTGGTATTTT	CASTELAGGSWYF	TRBD2	TRBV28	TRBJ2-3	NA
TGTGCCAGCAGTCCATACCACCTCGGGGGGAGGGCAGCCAAAAACATTCAGTACTTC	CASSPYHLGGRAAKNIQYF	TRBD2	TRBV28	TRBJ2-4	NA
TGTGCCAGCAGCCCACCGACAGGGGGCTCGGGTGGCTACACCTTC	CASSPPTGGSGGYTF	TRBD1	TRBV7-2	TRBJ1-2	NA
TGTGCCTGGAGTCTAACTAGGAATGAGCAGTTCTTC	CAWSLTRNEQFF	NA	TRBV30	TRBJ2-1	NA
TGTGCCAGCAGCGCTTGGGACAGGGGGTCCAGCAATGAGCAGTTCTTC	CASSAWDRGSSNEQFF	TRBD1	TRBV9	TRBJ2-1	NA
TGCAGCCACGTGGGAGGGGACAGGGGGATCGATGAGCAGTTCTTC	CSHVGGDRGIDEQFF	TRBD1	TRBV29-1	TRBJ2-1	NA